These T cell receptor beta chains were read from a single sample in a study of response to subunit inactivated influenza vaccine. TCRdb called the RT-PCR reads again in MiXCR, with one record for every CDR3 protein. This table has hundreds of thousands of distinct CDR3 sequences, 12% appearing once. The sample was PBMCs from blood, taken on the day of vaccination. Receptors were obtained from a man aged 45 to 65 who received an inactivated influenza vaccine. Both conserved end residues are part of each CDR3. D genes are given only for firm matches. The size of a clone is reported for some rows only, either as once, few or many, or as a class for expanded clones.

clone_size j_call d_call v_call cdr3_nt cdr3_aa
few TRBJ2-1 - TRBV7-2 TGTGCCAGCAGCTTTGGCCCCCTACTGTCCAGGGGATATAGCGATGAGCAGTTCTTC CASSFGPLLSRGYSDEQFF
- TRBJ2-1 TRBD2 TRBV19 TGTGCCAGTAGTAGGGGGAGTCTAGCGGGGTCCGTGGATGAGCAGTTCTTC CASSRGSLAGSVDEQFF
many TRBJ2-5 - TRBV7-9 TGTGCCAGCAGCCTAGGACGTGTGGAGCGGGAGACCCAGTACTTC CASSLGRVERETQYF
- TRBJ1-2 TRBD1 TRBV29-1 TGCAGCGTATCTCGGACAGGGGAGAGGGTCGGCTACACCTTC CSVSRTGERVGYTF
once TRBJ2-1 TRBD2 TRBV6-1 TGTGCCAGCAGTGATCTAGCGGGCCAGGGAGGCGAGCAGTTCTTC CASSDLAGQGGEQFF
- TRBJ2-1 TRBD2 TRBV5-1 TGCGCCAGCAGCACCACTAGCGGGAGCTACAATGAGCAGTTCTTC CASSTTSGSYNEQFF
- TRBJ1-2 TRBD1 TRBV6-5 TGTGCCAGCAGTTACGGGACAGGGCTATCTAACTATGGCTACACCTTC CASSYGTGLSNYGYTF
- TRBJ2-3 TRBD1 TRBV29-1 TGCAGCGTGGATGACAGGGGGCGAGTATCCGATACGCAGTATTTT CSVDDRGRVSDTQYF
few TRBJ1-1 TRBD1 TRBV3-1 TGTGCCAGCAGCCGGACCAGGACAGGGAACACTGAAGCTTTCTTT CASSRTRTGNTEAFF
- TRBJ2-2 - TRBV5-1 TGCGCCAGCAGCTTGGGCAGGGCTGACACCGGGGAGCTGTTTTTT CASSLGRADTGELFF
many TRBJ1-2 - TRBV4-3 TGCGCCAGCAGCCAAAGCCGGGGGGGAAGTGGCTACACCTTC CASSQSRGGSGYTF
few TRBJ2-1 TRBD1 TRBV12-3/TRBV12-4 TGTGCCAGCAGTTTCGACAGGGTGAATGAGCAGTTCTTC CASSFDRVNEQFF
many TRBJ2-7 TRBD2 TRBV28 TGTGCCAGCAGCCTCGGGACTAGCGGAGCCCGGCAGTACTTC CASSLGTSGARQYF
few TRBJ2-2 - TRBV5-1 TGCGCCAGCAGCGGAGACACAGGGTTCAACACCGGGGAGCTGTTTTTT CASSGDTGFNTGELFF
- TRBJ2-4 - TRBV29-1 TGCAGTGGGAAGGACAGGAGGGGAAGCATTCAGTACTTC CSGKDRRGSIQYF
- TRBJ2-7 TRBD2 TRBV7-2 TGTGCCAGCAGCCAAACTAGCGGGGTCGGTGAGCAGTACTTC CASSQTSGVGEQYF
many TRBJ2-7 - TRBV20-1 TGCAGTGCTAGAGAGTCACTTTCCTACGAGCAGTACTTC CSARESLSYEQYF
few TRBJ1-5 - TRBV7-2 TGTGCCAGCAGCTTAGTAGGGGGGAATCATCAGCCCCAGCATTTT CASSLVGGNHQPQHF
- TRBJ2-5 - TRBV7-6 TGTGCCAGCAGCTTAGTAGGGCAGGAGCAAGAGACCCAGTACTTC CASSLVGQEQETQYF
few TRBJ2-3 - TRBV7-3 TGTGCCAGCAGCTTAACCGAGTCGGGTACGCAGTATTTT CASSLTESGTQYF
many TRBJ2-3 TRBD2 TRBV11-1 TGTGCCAGCAGCTTAGCGGGGACTAGCGGAGCTAGCACAGATACGCAGTATTTT CASSLAGTSGASTDTQYF
few TRBJ2-3 TRBD2 TRBV5-1 TGCGCCAGCAGCTTGGGACTAGCGGGGGTAGCAACAGATACGCAGTATTTT CASSLGLAGVATDTQYF